This TCR beta chain was sequenced in a study of siplizumab effects on memory and regulatory T cells. Data came from immunoSEQ multiplex PCR; TCRdb stores just in-frame clones and leaves some out. The data show more than 85,000 clones, just over 90% seen once. As to this clone: Its antigen is unidentified.

Study-level points and caveats: Siplizumab produced a significant drop in alloreactive sequences attributable to unstimulated CD4+ memory cells.

Per germline, CDR1 LNHDA and CDR2 SQIVND (reference sequence). The CDR3 has 10 residues. Deletions cut 3 bases from V and 11 bases from J, with 7 bases between. The chain joins TRBV19 to TRBJ2-5; D is possibly TRBD2 (5 bases). What was sequenced was CD4+ T cells sorted from blood. This clonotype originated in a human donor in good health. This CDR3 is CASSMGEQYF. The CDR3 nucleotides read TGTGCCAGTAGTATGGGAGAGCAGTACTTC.